This T cell receptor (beta chain) comes out of a study of blood T cell repertoires in COVID-19 (dated by TCRdb to about 2020). In terms of the full investigation: The collaborator samples originated in the United States, Italy and Spain and spanned the acute and convalescent phases of COVID-19. HLA class I and class II types, where available, came from metadata supplied by the sample provider rather than from assay-based typing. A freely available public database, intended as a resource for researchers studying the immune response to SARS-CoV-2, is where the repertoires were released. The samples were drawn from two sources: the first 160 participants of the ongoing ImmuneRACE study, and 1,200 or so subjects contributed by 6 global collaborators. Nearly every sample came with metadata listing a de-identified subject ID, COVID-19 status, age in years and sex. The prospective study material was composed of cDNA or gDNA derived from T cells, B-cell-depleted T cells, or PBMCs. Subjects who had been exposed to COVID-19, were actively infected with it, or had recovered from it provided the deeply sampled blood TCRbeta repertoires that made up the dataset.

TCRbeta CDR3 regions were amplified from genomic DNA using the immunoSEQ Assay, a bias-controlled multiplex PCR. Per the original workflow: The number of nucleated cells in each sample was estimated from the amplification of reference gene primers within the assay. To quantify the absolute abundance of each unique TCRbeta CDR3 rearrangement, sequence reads were collapsed and filtered. Productive Simpson clonality was computed per sample as the square root of Simpson's diversity index over productive rearrangements. Not all clones reach the TCRdb copy of this immuneACCESS table, which keeps in-frame sequences only. Checked studies attribute under half of the gap to unresolved V genes and leave the rest unexplained. V, J and clone size are taken as reported in that table, and D and trimming were inferred from the DNA itself. The sample profile shows hundreds of thousands of clones; about nine tenths of them were found once. About 0.95% of the sample comes from the top ten.

The V end gives up 8 bases and the J end 8 bases, leaving 11 bases in the junction not matched to a gene. CDR3 length: 13 amino acids, cysteine to phenylalanine. The entry retains the CDR3 DNA only, 39 bases that are in frame from base 1. Via the germline V gene (reference sequence), CDR1 is LNHNV and CDR2 YYDKDF. Enrolling through a virtual design, the prospective study's participants ranged in age from roughly 18 to 95 years and lived across some 22 United States geographic areas. Cohort assignment in the prospective study relied on participant-reported clinical history from a screening survey and a study questionnaire. A participant counted as exposed if, within 2 weeks of entering the study, that participant had been in contact with someone who had a PCR-confirmed or clinician-diagnosed COVID-19 case. Each participant in the prospective study had whole blood, serum and a nasopharyngeal or oropharyngeal swab collected by mobile phlebotomists. Participants in the prospective study had the option to provide additional blood draws and questionnaires over a roughly 2-month period. Before DNA extraction, prospective study blood samples were shipped either frozen or at room temperature.

As regards this clone: Its target antigen remains unknown. No much larger clone is present one base from it, and per-base qualities are unavailable.

Study-wide findings and limitations: Clinical and demographic metadata were provided uncurated, with the amount varying by source and participant.

Sequencing was carried out using PBMCs or T cells enriched from blood (not recorded which). The chain couples TRBV15 to TRBJ1-2, with TRBD1 matching 7 junction bases. This TCR was sampled from a middle-aged man who had been exposed to COVID-19. Here is the DNA: TGTGCCACCGCGACCGGGACAGCTGGAGGCTACACCTTC. This sequence encodes CATATGTAGGYTF.